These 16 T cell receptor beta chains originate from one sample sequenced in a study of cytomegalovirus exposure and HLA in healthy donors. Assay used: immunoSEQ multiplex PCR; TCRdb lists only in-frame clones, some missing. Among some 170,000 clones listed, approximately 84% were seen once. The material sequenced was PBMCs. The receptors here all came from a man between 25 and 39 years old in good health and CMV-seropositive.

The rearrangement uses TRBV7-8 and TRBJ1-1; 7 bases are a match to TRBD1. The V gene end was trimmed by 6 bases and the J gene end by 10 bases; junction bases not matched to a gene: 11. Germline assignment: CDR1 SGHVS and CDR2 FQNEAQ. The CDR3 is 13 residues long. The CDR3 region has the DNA TGTGCCAGCAGAGGGACAGACGCTAGACGAGCTTTCTTT. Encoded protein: CASRGTDARRAFF. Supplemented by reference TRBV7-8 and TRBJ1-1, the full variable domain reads GAGVSQSPRYKVAKRGQDVALRCDPISGHVSLFWYQQALGQGPEFLTYFQNEAQLDKSGLPSDRFFAERPEGSVSTLKIQRTQQEDSAVYLCASRGTDARRAFFGQGTRLTVV.

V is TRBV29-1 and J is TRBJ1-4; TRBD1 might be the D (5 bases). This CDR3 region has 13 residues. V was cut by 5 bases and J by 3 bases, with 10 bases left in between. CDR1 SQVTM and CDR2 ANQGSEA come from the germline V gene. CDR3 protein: CSVSREANEKLFF. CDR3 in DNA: TGCAGCGTTAGCAGGGAGGCTAATGAAAAACTGTTTTTT.

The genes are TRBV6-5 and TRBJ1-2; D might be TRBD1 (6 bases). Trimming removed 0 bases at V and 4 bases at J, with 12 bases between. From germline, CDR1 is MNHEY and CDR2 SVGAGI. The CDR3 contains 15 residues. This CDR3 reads CASSYSGQGGYGYTF. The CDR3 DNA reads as TGTGCCAGCAGTTACTCGGGGCAAGGGGGCTATGGCTACACCTTC.

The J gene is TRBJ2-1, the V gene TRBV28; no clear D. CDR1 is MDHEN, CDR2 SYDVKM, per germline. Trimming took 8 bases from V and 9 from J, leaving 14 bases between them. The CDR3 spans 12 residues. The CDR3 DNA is TGTGCCAGCTATGGAGCCCCCAGTGAGCAGTTCTTC. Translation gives CASYGAPSEQFF.

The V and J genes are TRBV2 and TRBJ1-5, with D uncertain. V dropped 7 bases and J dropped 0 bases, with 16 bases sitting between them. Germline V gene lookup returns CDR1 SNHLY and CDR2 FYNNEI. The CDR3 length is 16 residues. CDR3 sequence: CASNRQRQNSNQPQHF. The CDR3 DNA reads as TGTGCCAGCAATCGGCAGAGGCAGAATAGCAATCAGCCCCAGCATTTT.

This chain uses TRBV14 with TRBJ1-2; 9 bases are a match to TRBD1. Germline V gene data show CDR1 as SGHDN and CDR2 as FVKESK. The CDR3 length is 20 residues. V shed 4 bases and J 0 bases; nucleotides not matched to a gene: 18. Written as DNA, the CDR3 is TGTGCCAGCAGCCCTACAAAACTAGGACAGGGGCGCCGACCTAACTATGGCTACACCTTC. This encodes CASSPTKLGQGRRPNYGYTF.

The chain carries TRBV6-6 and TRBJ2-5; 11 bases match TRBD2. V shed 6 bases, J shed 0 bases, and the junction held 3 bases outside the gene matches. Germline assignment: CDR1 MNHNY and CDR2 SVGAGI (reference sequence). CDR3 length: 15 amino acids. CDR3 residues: CASSPSGGYQETQYF. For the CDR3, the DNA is TGTGCCAGCAGCCCTAGCGGGGGGTACCAAGAGACCCAGTACTTC.

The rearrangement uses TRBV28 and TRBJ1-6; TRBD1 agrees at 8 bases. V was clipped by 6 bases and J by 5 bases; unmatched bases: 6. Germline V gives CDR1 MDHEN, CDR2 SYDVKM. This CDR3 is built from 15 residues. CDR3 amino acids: CASSPGGIDNSPLHF. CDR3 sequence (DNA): TGTGCCAGCAGCCCAGGGGGCATCGATAATTCACCCCTCCACTTT.

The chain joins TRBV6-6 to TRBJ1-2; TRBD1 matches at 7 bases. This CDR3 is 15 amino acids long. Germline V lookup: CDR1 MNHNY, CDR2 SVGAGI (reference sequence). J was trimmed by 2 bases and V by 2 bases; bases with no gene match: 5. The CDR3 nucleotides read TGTGCCAGCAGTTACCTCGCGGACAGGAACTATGGCTACACCTTC. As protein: CASSYLADRNYGYTF.

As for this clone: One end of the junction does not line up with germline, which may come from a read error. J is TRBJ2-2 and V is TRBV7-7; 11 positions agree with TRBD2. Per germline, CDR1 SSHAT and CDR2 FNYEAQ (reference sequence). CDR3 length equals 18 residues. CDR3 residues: CASSLETTSGSTTGELFF. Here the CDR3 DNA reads TGTGCTAGCAGCTTAGAAACTACTAGCGGGAGTACCACCGGGGAGCTGTTTTTT.

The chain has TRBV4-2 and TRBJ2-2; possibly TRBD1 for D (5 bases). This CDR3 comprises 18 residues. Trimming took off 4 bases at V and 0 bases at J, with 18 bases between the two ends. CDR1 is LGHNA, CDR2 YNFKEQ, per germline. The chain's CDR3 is CASSPYSGPASNTGELFF. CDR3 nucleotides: TGTGCCAGCAGCCCTTACTCAGGGCCAGCCTCGAACACCGGGGAGCTGTTTTTT.

CDR3 region: CASGSGENTEAFF. The CDR3, as DNA: TGTGCCAGCGGGTCAGGGGAGAACACTGAAGCTTTCTTT. This rearrangement joins TRBV7-3 to TRBJ1-1; a possible D gene is TRBD1 (6 bases). V dropped 8 bases and J dropped 1 base, with 11 bases sitting between them. The CDR3 loop spans 13 amino acids. Germline CDR1 SGHTA, CDR2 FQGTGA.

CDR3 coding DNA: TGTGCCAGCAGCGCCCGGAGCGGGGCCACCGGGGAGCTGTTTTTT. Translating gives CASSARSGATGELFF. The rearrangement joins TRBV11-3 to TRBJ2-2, with 7 bases fitting TRBD2. Germline V gene data show CDR1 as SGHNT and CDR2 as YENEEA. J gave up 4 bases and V 5 bases, and 7 bases lay outside the gene matches. CDR3 length: 15 amino acids.

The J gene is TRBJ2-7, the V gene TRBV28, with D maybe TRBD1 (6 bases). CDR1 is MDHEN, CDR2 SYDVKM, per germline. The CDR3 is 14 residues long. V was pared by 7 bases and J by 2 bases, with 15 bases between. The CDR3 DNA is TGTGCCAGCAATCCTCAGGGGATTACCTACGAGCAGTACTTC. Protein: CASNPQGITYEQYF.

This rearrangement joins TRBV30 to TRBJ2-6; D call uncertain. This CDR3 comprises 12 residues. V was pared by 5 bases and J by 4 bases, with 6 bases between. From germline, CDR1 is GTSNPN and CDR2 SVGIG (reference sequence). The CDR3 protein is CAWGQGANVLTF. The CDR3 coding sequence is TGTGCCTGGGGGCAGGGGGCCAACGTCCTGACTTTC.

CDR3 protein: CASRFGYFKAIREKLFF. The CDR3 DNA follows: TGTGCCAGCAGGTTCGGATACTTCAAAGCGATCCGTGAAAAACTGTTTTTT. The chain employs TRBV6-4 and TRBJ1-4; D is unresolved. Trimming took off 6 bases at V and 7 bases at J, with 24 bases between the two ends. CDR3 size: 17 residues. Germline values: CDR1 MRHNA, CDR2 SNTAGT.